The text below deals with one T cell receptor beta chain. What it binds is unknown. This sample is drawn from a study of shared clonotypes between healthy human individuals. The V gene's germline CDR1 is GTSNPN and CDR2 SVGIG (reference sequence). This CDR3 is 14 amino acids long. V was trimmed by 2 bases and J by 5 bases, leaving 10 bases between them. Regarding the study as a whole: Relative to their counterparts shared across all four donors, non-shared clonotypes exhibited diminished generation probabilities. Enrolling few donors narrowed the genetic and exposure-history diversity that was represented. What naive subsets generally showed was a larger estimated richness than memory subsets showed.

Clones were sequenced by immunoSEQ multiplex PCR, and TCRdb holds only the in-frame ones, with some missing. The sample has 2 million to 2.5 million clones; about 94% are singletons. This receptor was taken from a man between 18 and 35 years old in good health. Specimen: naive CD4+ T cells sorted from blood. As to subset: CD45RA+ positively selected. The chain links TRBV30 to TRBJ1-6; D gene ambiguous. CDR3: CAWSIQVNNSPLHF. CDR3 bases: TGTGCCTGGAGTATCCAGGTCAATAATTCACCCCTCCACTTT.